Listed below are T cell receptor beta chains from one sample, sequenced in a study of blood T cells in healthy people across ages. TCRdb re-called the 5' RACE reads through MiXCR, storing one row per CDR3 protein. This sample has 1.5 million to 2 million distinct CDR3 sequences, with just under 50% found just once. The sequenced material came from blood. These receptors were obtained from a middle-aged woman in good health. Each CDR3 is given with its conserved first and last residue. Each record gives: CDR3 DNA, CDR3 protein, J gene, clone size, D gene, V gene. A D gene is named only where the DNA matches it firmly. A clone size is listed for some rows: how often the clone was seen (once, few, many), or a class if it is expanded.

TGTGCCAGCAGCCAAGGACCCCAACGGGGCTACGAGCAGTACTTC CASSQGPQRGYEQYF TRBJ2-7 . . TRBV14
TGTGCCATCAGTGAGAGCGACATGAAGAACGAGAACAATGAGCAGTTCTTC CAISESDMKNENNEQFF TRBJ2-1 . . TRBV10-3
TGTGCCAGCAGTACTCGACAGGGTATGAACACTGAAGCTTTCTTT CASSTRQGMNTEAFF TRBJ1-1 once TRBD1 TRBV6-6
TGTGCCAGCAGTTACGGTATAACTGGGGCCAACGTCCTGACTTTC CASSYGITGANVLTF TRBJ2-6 . . TRBV6-5
TGTGCCAGCAGCCTCGGACTAGCGGGGTTCGCCTACGGGCAGTACTTC CASSLGLAGFAYGQYF TRBJ2-5 . TRBD2 TRBV7-2
TGCGCCAGCAGCCAGACCGGAGCCGGACAGAATGAGCAGTTCTTC CASSQTGAGQNEQFF TRBJ2-1 few . TRBV4-3
TGTGCCAGCAGCCAAAACTATAACTATGGCTACACCTTC CASSQNYNYGYTF TRBJ1-2 . . TRBV7-2
TGTGCCAGCAGCCTCGAGCGGGACGGCTCCTACGAGCAGTACTTC CASSLERDGSYEQYF TRBJ2-7 few TRBD2 TRBV7-2
TGTGCCAGCAGAAGTATTGGGACAGGGGGCCTTAAAGCTAACTATGGCTACACCTTC CASRSIGTGGLKANYGYTF TRBJ1-2 . TRBD1 TRBV12-3/TRBV12-4
TGTGCCAGCAGCTTGAGACTGAGTGTGGAGACCCAGTACTTC CASSLRLSVETQYF TRBJ2-5 few . TRBV5-6
TGTGCCAGCAGTTTAGGGCAGGCCTACGTCGAGCAGTTCTTC CASSLGQAYVEQFF TRBJ2-1 few . TRBV27
TGTGCCAGCAGCGTAGACGGCGGTGAGCAGTTCTTC CASSVDGGEQFF TRBJ2-1 few . TRBV9
TGTGCCACCAGTGACCTGACAGGGTCGGTGGAGACCCAGTACTTC CATSDLTGSVETQYF TRBJ2-5 . TRBD1 TRBV24-1
TGTGCCAGCAGTGCCCCCGGGACTAGTATTAACAATGAGCAGTTCTTC CASSAPGTSINNEQFF TRBJ2-1 . TRBD2 TRBV2
TGTGTCAGCAGTCCGTCCTACAATGAGCAGTACTTC CVSSPSYNEQYF TRBJ2-7 . . TRBV27
TGTGCCAGCAGCCCTCAGGGACGGGACGCTTTCTTT CASSPQGRDAFF TRBJ1-1 . . TRBV7-9
TGTGCCACCAGCAGATCCCCCACGGGGATTCACGAGACCCAGTACTTC CATSRSPTGIHETQYF TRBJ2-5 . . TRBV15
TGTGCCAGCGCCTCCTCAGGGGCGGGCACAGATACGCAGTATTTT CASASSGAGTDTQYF TRBJ2-3 . . TRBV27
TGTGCCAGCAGCCCGAGGGGACATATCTACAATGAGCAGTTCTTC CASSPRGHIYNEQFF TRBJ2-1 . . TRBV11-2
TGTGCCAGCAGCTTGGCAAGCGGGGACTTCTACGAGCAGTACTTC CASSLASGDFYEQYF TRBJ2-7 . TRBD2 TRBV5-4
TGTGCTAGCAGCTCGAGACAGGGGGTCAACAATGAGCAGTTCTTC CASSSRQGVNNEQFF TRBJ2-1 . TRBD1 TRBV7-7
TGTGCCAGCAGCTTCGTCCCGGCTGGCACAGATACGCAGTATTTT CASSFVPAGTDTQYF TRBJ2-3 few . TRBV7-2
TGTGCCAGCAGCCGACGACTTGGGACAGGGGGCTACGGCTACACCTTC CASSRRLGTGGYGYTF TRBJ1-2 few TRBD1 TRBV14
TGTGCCAGCAGTTTGGAGCCGGGTCTCAGGGGTACAGCTTTCTTT CASSLEPGLRGTAFF TRBJ1-1 . . TRBV28
TGTGCCAGCAGCTCAGGGTATAGCTCCTACGAGCAGTACTTC CASSSGYSSYEQYF TRBJ2-7 . . TRBV7-2
TGCAGCGCTGGGGGTGGGGCAGGACCCTACAATGAGCAGTTCTTC CSAGGGAGPYNEQFF TRBJ2-1 . . TRBV20-1
TGTGCCAGCAGCTGGACCGGGACAGAAAAAGAGACCCAGTACTTC CASSWTGTEKETQYF TRBJ2-5 few TRBD1 TRBV7-9
TGTGCCAGCAGCTTATCCGACAGACCCTTCTATGGCTACACCTTC CASSLSDRPFYGYTF TRBJ1-2 . . TRBV13
TGTGCCAGCAGCTTAAGGACCGGGACTGGGAATGAGCAGTTCTTC CASSLRTGTGNEQFF TRBJ2-1 . . TRBV7-2
TGCAGCCCGGTCGATTTCAGCTCCTACGAGCAGTACTTC CSPVDFSSYEQYF TRBJ2-7 few . TRBV20-1
TGCAGCGTTGAGGTACAGGGGGGCGAGCAGTACTTC CSVEVQGGEQYF TRBJ2-7 . TRBD1 TRBV29-1
TGCGCCAGCAGCTTTTATACGGGTACCGGGTACGAGCAGTACTTC CASSFYTGTGYEQYF TRBJ2-7 few . TRBV5-1
TGCAGCGTTGAAAGCCGGAACTATGGCTACACCTTC CSVESRNYGYTF TRBJ1-2 few . TRBV29-1
TGTGCCAGCAGGCCCGGGGAGGGCCTCAATGAAAAACTGTTTTTT CASRPGEGLNEKLFF TRBJ1-4 . . TRBV5-5
TGTGCCAGCAGCTGCGGGTACGGCGCCTACGAGCAGTACTTC CASSCGYGAYEQYF TRBJ2-7 . . TRBV7-2
TGTGCCAGCACCCCTTCGAGGAACACCGGGGAGCTGTTTTTT CASTPSRNTGELFF TRBJ2-2 . . TRBV7-9
TGTGCCAGCGGGGTGGCGGAGACCCAGTACTTC CASGVAETQYF TRBJ2-5 few . TRBV2
TGTGCCACCAGTGATTTAAGGCAGGGGGCCAATGAGCAGTACTTC CATSDLRQGANEQYF TRBJ2-7 . TRBD1 TRBV24-1
TGTGCCAGCAGACTTCCCGACAGGGCATTCAGTAAGGATGGCTACACCTTC CASRLPDRAFSKDGYTF TRBJ1-2 . TRBD1 TRBV12-3/TRBV12-4
TGCGCCAGCAGCTTGGAGGATAACAATGAGCAGTTCTTC CASSLEDNNEQFF TRBJ2-1 . . TRBV5-1
TGTGCCAGCAGTCAACGGACTAGCGGGGGGGCCAGGGCCTACAATGAGCAGTTCTTC CASSQRTSGGARAYNEQFF TRBJ2-1 . TRBD2 TRBV2
TGTGCCAGCAGTTCCCTCCGACAGGGGCAAACCAAAAACATTCAGTACTTC CASSSLRQGQTKNIQYF TRBJ2-4 few TRBD1 TRBV27
TGTGCCAGCACCGGGGGGTACGGGGCAACTAATGAAAAACTGTTTTTT CASTGGYGATNEKLFF TRBJ1-4 . . TRBV25-1
TGTGCCAGCAGTTCACAGGGCCACGAGCAGTACTTC CASSSQGHEQYF TRBJ2-7 . . TRBV12-3/TRBV12-4
TGTGCCAGCAGCTTAGCGCCCCTAGCGGGGAGCACAGATACGCAGTATTTT CASSLAPLAGSTDTQYF TRBJ2-3 . TRBD2 TRBV7-2
TGTGCCACCAGCAGAGATAAGCAAGAGACCCAGTACTTC CATSRDKQETQYF TRBJ2-5 few . TRBV15
TGTGCCACCAGCAGAGGGGTCTCGGGGGGCCGCTCCTACAATGAGCAGTTCTTC CATSRGVSGGRSYNEQFF TRBJ2-1 . . TRBV15
TGTGCCAGCGGTTTAAATCCGGGACGGCGACTACAAGAGACCCAGTACTTC CASGLNPGRRLQETQYF TRBJ2-5 . . TRBV12-3/TRBV12-4
TGTGCCAGCAGTTCAGACAGGGGGGTCGCAGATACGCAGTATTTT CASSSDRGVADTQYF TRBJ2-3 . TRBD1 TRBV6-6
TGTGCCAGCAGCTTAGAGGTAGTCACAGATACGCAGTATTTT CASSLEVVTDTQYF TRBJ2-3 . . TRBV7-2
TGCGCCAGCAGCTTGGCGGGGAAAAGCTCCTACAATGAGCAGTTCTTC CASSLAGKSSYNEQFF TRBJ2-1 . . TRBV5-1
TGTGCCAGCAGTTACGGGGGGAATACGCAGTATTTT CASSYGGNTQYF TRBJ2-3 . . TRBV6-5
TGTGCCAGCACAGCCGGGGCAGCCTACAATGAGCAGTTCTTC CASTAGAAYNEQFF TRBJ2-1 once . TRBV27
TGTGCCAGCAGCGGAGTGAGCACAGATACGCAGTATTTT CASSGVSTDTQYF TRBJ2-3 many . TRBV9
TGTGCCAGCAGTTACGAGGGTCCTGCCACCTCCTATAATTCACCCCTCCACTTT CASSYEGPATSYNSPLHF TRBJ1-6 . . TRBV6-5